This T cell receptor beta chain comes out of a study of human T cells and chemical hapten exposure. The wider study: The cohort included alopecia areata under or over 50% scalp, totalis and universalis.

Time point here: patch test 2, 6 weeks after DPC sensitization. Treatment here: therapeutic diphenylcyclopropenone sensitization with weekly scalp DPC. This CDR3 region has 16 residues. V was clipped by 0 bases and J by 8 bases; unmatched bases: 8. Germline V CDR1 and CDR2: MNHEY, SMNVEV (reference sequence). Details on this clonotype: As yet, its antigen is unknown.

Study-wide results and limits: TCRs above 1 in 1000 frequency did not change with DPC sensitization. Expanded TCRs formed significantly more large CDR3 similarity clusters than controls.

TCRdb re-called the RACE reads through MiXCR, storing one row per CDR3 protein. The table lists some 350,000 distinct CDR3 sequences, roughly 6% of them singletons. The sample here was whole blood, taken in connection with sensitization to the hapten diphenylcyclopropenone (DPC). This sequence originates from a woman in her late teens or twenties with alopecia areata. Some clones in this sample may be carry-over from other donors' samples. The genes are TRBV27 and TRBJ1-4; 8 bases are shared with TRBD1. The CDR3 nucleotides read TGTGCCAGCAGTTTATCAGGCCAGGGGGCCATGGAAAAACTGTTTTTT. Its translation is CASSLSGQGAMEKLFF.